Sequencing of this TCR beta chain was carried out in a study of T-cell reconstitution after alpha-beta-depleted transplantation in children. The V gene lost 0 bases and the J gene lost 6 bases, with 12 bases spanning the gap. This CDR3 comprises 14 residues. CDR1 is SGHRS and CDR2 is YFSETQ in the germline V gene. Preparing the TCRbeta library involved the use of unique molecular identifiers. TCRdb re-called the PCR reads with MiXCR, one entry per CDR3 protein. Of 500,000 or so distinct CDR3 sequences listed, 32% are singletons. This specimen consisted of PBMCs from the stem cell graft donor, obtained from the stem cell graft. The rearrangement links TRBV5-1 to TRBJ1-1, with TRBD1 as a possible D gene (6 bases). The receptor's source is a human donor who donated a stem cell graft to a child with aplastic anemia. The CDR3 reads CASSLDFGGPEAFF. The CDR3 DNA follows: TGCGCCAGCAGCTTGGATTTCGGGGGGCCTGAAGCTTTCTTT.